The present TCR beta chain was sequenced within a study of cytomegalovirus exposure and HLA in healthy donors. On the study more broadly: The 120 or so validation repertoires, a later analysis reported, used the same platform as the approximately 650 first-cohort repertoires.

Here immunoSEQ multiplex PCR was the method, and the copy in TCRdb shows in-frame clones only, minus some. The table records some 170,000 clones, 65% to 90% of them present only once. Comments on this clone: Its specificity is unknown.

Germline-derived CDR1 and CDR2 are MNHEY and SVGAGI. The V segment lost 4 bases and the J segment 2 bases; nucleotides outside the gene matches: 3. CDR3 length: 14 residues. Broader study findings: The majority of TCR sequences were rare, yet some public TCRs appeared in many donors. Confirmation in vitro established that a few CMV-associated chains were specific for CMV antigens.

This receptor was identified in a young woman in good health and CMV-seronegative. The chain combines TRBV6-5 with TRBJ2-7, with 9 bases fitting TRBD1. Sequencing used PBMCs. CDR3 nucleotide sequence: TGTGCCAGCAGTTTTGGACAGGGGACCTACGAGCAGTACTTC. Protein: CASSFGQGTYEQYF.